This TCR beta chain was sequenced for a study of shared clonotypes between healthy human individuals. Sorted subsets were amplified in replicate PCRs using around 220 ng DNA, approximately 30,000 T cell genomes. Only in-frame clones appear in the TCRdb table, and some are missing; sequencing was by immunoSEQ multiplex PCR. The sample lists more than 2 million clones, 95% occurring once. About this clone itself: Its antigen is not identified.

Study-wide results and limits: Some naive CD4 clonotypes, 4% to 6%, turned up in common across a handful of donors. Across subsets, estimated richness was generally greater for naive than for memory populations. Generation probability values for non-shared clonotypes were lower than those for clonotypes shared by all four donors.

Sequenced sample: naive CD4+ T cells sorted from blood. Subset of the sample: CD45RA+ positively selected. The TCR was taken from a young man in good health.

The CDR3 loop reads CASSLVSSGGAETQYF. The CDR3 region has the DNA TGTGCCAGCAGCTTAGTGTCTAGCGGGGGGGCTGAGACCCAGTACTTC. J is TRBJ2-5 and V is TRBV7-2, with 12 nucleotides matching TRBD2. The germline V gene encodes CDR1 SGHTA and CDR2 FQGNSA. Trimming removed 1 base from V and 5 bases from J; junction bases left unmatched: 5. This CDR3 spans 16 amino acids. Full variable domain (rest looked up from reference TRBV7-2 and TRBJ2-5): GAGVSQSPSNKVTEKGKDVELRCDPISGHTALYWYRQSLGQGLEFLIYFQGNSAPDKSGLPSDRFSAERTGGSVSTLTIQRTQQEDSAVYLCASSLVSSGGAETQYFGPGTRLLVL.